A single T cell receptor (beta chain) is shown here with its context. The ends were cut back, 2 bases at V and 4 bases at J, with 14 bases in the middle. This CDR3 region has 15 residues. The germline CDR1 and CDR2 sequences are MNHNY and SVGAGI (reference sequence). In the authors' workflow: For nucleated cells, counts were estimated from reference gene primer amplification. Clones were read by immunoSEQ multiplex PCR, and TCRdb kept only the in-frame ones, dropping some. That table furnishes V, J and clone size, whereas the DNA furnished D and trimming. The repertoire holds hundreds of thousands of clones, with nearly 90% as singletons. These data come from a study of blood T cell repertoires in COVID-19. Study background: Both acute and convalescent COVID-19 samples were obtained from the United States, Italy and Spain. Sources were T cells, B-cell-depleted T cells, or PBMCs; the material itself was cDNA or gDNA.

This clonotype was obtained from a man aged 18 to 29 with active or convalescent COVID-19. The sample comprised peripheral blood. This chain links TRBV6-6 with TRBJ2-5, with D possibly being TRBD2 (7 bases). CDR3 protein: CASSYPAGAGETQYF. CDR3 nucleotide sequence: TGTGCCAGCAGTTACCCCGCGGGGGCCGGAGAGACCCAGTACTTC.